These T cell receptor beta chains were read from a single sample in a study of T cell responses to AZD1222 COVID-19 vaccine. Libraries were prepared by immunoSEQ multiplex PCR; TCRdb keeps only in-frame clonotypes and omits some of them. The sample has approximately 140,000 clones, roughly nine tenths seen once. The sample consisted of peripheral blood, taken on day 0 of AZD1222 vaccination. Receptor source: an adult in good health. CDR3s include the opening cysteine and the closing phenylalanine or tryptophan. D genes are given only for firm matches. For some rows the clone size is stated as once, few or many, or as a class when expanded; others skip it.

cdr3_aa: CASRVEGSGNYGYTF
cdr3_nt: TGTGCCAGCAGGGTGGAAGGAAGTGGGAACTATGGCTACACCTTC
v_call: TRBV28
clone_size: -
d_call: -
j_call: TRBJ1-2

cdr3_aa: CASSIARRDYTEAFF
cdr3_nt: TGTGCCAGTAGTATAGCCCGCAGAGACTACACTGAAGCTTTCTTT
v_call: TRBV19
clone_size: -
d_call: -
j_call: TRBJ1-1

cdr3_aa: CASSLVGRYDWRGYTF
cdr3_nt: TGTGCCAGCAGTTTGGTCGGTCGCTACGATTGGAGAGGCTACACCTTC
v_call: TRBV28
clone_size: -
d_call: -
j_call: TRBJ1-2

cdr3_aa: CASSVRQDNSPLHF
cdr3_nt: TGTGCCAGCAGCGTAAGACAGGATAATTCACCCCTCCACTTT
v_call: TRBV9
clone_size: -
d_call: -
j_call: TRBJ1-6

cdr3_aa: CASSVRAWSYEQYF
cdr3_nt: TGTGCCAGCAGCGTAAGAGCCTGGTCCTACGAGCAGTACTTC
v_call: TRBV9
clone_size: -
d_call: -
j_call: TRBJ2-7

cdr3_aa: CASKSGWDGYTF
cdr3_nt: TGTGCCAGCAAATCAGGGTGGGATGGCTACACCTTC
v_call: TRBV5-8
clone_size: -
d_call: -
j_call: TRBJ1-2

cdr3_aa: CASTLDGTSTDTQYF
cdr3_nt: TGTGCCAGCACCCTGGACGGGACTAGCACAGATACGCAGTATTTT
v_call: TRBV6-5
clone_size: -
d_call: -
j_call: TRBJ2-3

cdr3_aa: CASSLEFGRNTEAFF
cdr3_nt: TGCGCCAGCAGCTTGGAATTCGGGCGGAACACTGAAGCTTTCTTT
v_call: TRBV5-1
clone_size: -
d_call: -
j_call: TRBJ1-1

cdr3_aa: CASSDSLNEKLFF
cdr3_nt: TGCGCCAGCTCCGACAGCTTAAATGAAAAACTGTTTTTT
v_call: TRBV5-1
clone_size: -
d_call: -
j_call: TRBJ1-4

cdr3_aa: CASSPRRDMRPEQYF
cdr3_nt: TGTGCCAGCAGCCCAAGGCGGGACATGAGACCCGAGCAGTACTTC
v_call: TRBV7-2
clone_size: -
d_call: -
j_call: TRBJ2-7

cdr3_aa: CASSFSSGSPTPYNEQFF
cdr3_nt: TGCGCCAGCAGCTTCTCTAGCGGGAGCCCAACACCATACAATGAGCAGTTCTTC
v_call: TRBV5-1
clone_size: -
d_call: TRBD2
j_call: TRBJ2-1

cdr3_aa: CASSLGARGYTF
cdr3_nt: TGTGCCAGCAGTTTGGGGGCTCGTGGCTACACCTTC
v_call: TRBV28
clone_size: once
d_call: -
j_call: TRBJ1-2

cdr3_aa: CASSPIAGDSYNEQFF
cdr3_nt: TGTGCCAGCAGCCCCATAGCGGGGGACTCCTACAATGAGCAGTTCTTC
v_call: TRBV9
clone_size: -
d_call: TRBD2
j_call: TRBJ2-1

cdr3_aa: CASSLVAGGADTQYF
cdr3_nt: TGTGCCAGCAGCCTCGTAGCGGGAGGGGCCGATACGCAGTATTTT
v_call: TRBV7-6
clone_size: -
d_call: TRBD2
j_call: TRBJ2-3

cdr3_aa: CASSPGVRPQHF
cdr3_nt: TGTGCCAGCAGCCCCGGTGTCAGGCCCCAGCATTTT
v_call: TRBV28
clone_size: -
d_call: -
j_call: TRBJ1-5

cdr3_aa: CASSYSRGFQPQHF
cdr3_nt: TGTGCCAGCAGTTACTCCAGGGGGTTCCAGCCCCAGCATTTT
v_call: TRBV6-5
clone_size: -
d_call: TRBD1
j_call: TRBJ1-5

cdr3_aa: CASSYGREGRRKTQYF
cdr3_nt: TGTGCCAGCAGTTATGGGCGGGAGGGCCGAAGGAAGACCCAGTACTTC
v_call: TRBV6-2/TRBV6-3
clone_size: -
d_call: TRBD2
j_call: TRBJ2-5

cdr3_aa: CASSPNRNGNQPQHF
cdr3_nt: TGTGCCAGCTCACCAAATCGGAACGGCAATCAGCCCCAGCATTTT
v_call: TRBV18
clone_size: -
d_call: -
j_call: TRBJ1-5

cdr3_aa: CASSLSGSETQYF
cdr3_nt: TGTGCCAGCAGCTTGAGCGGGAGTGAGACCCAGTACTTC
v_call: TRBV5-5
clone_size: -
d_call: TRBD2
j_call: TRBJ2-5

cdr3_aa: CASRPRGANVLTF
cdr3_nt: TGTGCCAGCAGACCCCGGGGAGCCAACGTCCTGACTTTC
v_call: TRBV6-6
clone_size: -
d_call: -
j_call: TRBJ2-6

cdr3_aa: CASSLVHHEQYF
cdr3_nt: TGCGCCAGCAGCTTGGTTCACCACGAGCAGTACTTC
v_call: TRBV5-1
clone_size: -
d_call: -
j_call: TRBJ2-7

cdr3_aa: CASSYSSGDIYEQYF
cdr3_nt: TGTGCCAGCAGTTACTCGTCCGGTGACATCTACGAGCAGTACTTC
v_call: TRBV6-5
clone_size: -
d_call: -
j_call: TRBJ2-7

cdr3_aa: CASRGQAQSNQPQHF
cdr3_nt: TGTGCCAGCAGAGGACAGGCCCAGAGCAATCAGCCCCAGCATTTT
v_call: TRBV7-2
clone_size: -
d_call: TRBD1
j_call: TRBJ1-5

cdr3_aa: CASSFDLARTGELFF
cdr3_nt: TGTGCCAGCAGCTTTGATCTAGCGAGGACCGGGGAGCTGTTTTTT
v_call: TRBV5-4
clone_size: once
d_call: -
j_call: TRBJ2-2

cdr3_aa: CASSPEGAGNTIYF
cdr3_nt: TGTGCCAGCTCACCAGAGGGAGCTGGAAACACCATATATTTT
v_call: TRBV18
clone_size: -
d_call: -
j_call: TRBJ1-3

cdr3_aa: CACGDRGSGNTIYF
cdr3_nt: TGTGCCTGCGGGGACAGGGGCTCTGGAAACACCATATATTTT
v_call: TRBV27
clone_size: -
d_call: TRBD1
j_call: TRBJ1-3

cdr3_aa: CAISESGGNQPQHF
cdr3_nt: TGTGCCATCAGTGAGTCAGGGGGCAATCAGCCCCAGCATTTT
v_call: TRBV10-3
clone_size: -
d_call: -
j_call: TRBJ1-5

cdr3_aa: CASTANPGGYGYTF
cdr3_nt: TGTGCCAGCACCGCCAACCCAGGAGGGTATGGCTACACCTTC
v_call: TRBV7-3
clone_size: -
d_call: -
j_call: TRBJ1-2

cdr3_aa: CASSLARWSGSNEQFF
cdr3_nt: TGTGCCAGCAGCTTAGCGAGATGGAGCGGGAGTAATGAGCAGTTCTTC
v_call: TRBV7-2
clone_size: -
d_call: TRBD2
j_call: TRBJ2-1

cdr3_aa: CASSSGDLYEQYF
cdr3_nt: TGTGCCAGTAGTTCTGGGGACCTCTACGAGCAGTACTTC
v_call: TRBV19
clone_size: -
d_call: -
j_call: TRBJ2-7

cdr3_aa: CASKKGLGNYGYTF
cdr3_nt: TGTGCCAGCAAGAAGGGTTTAGGAAACTATGGCTACACCTTC
v_call: TRBV6-5
clone_size: -
d_call: -
j_call: TRBJ1-2

cdr3_aa: CASSRKGMESSYNSPLHF
cdr3_nt: TGTGCCAGCAGTCGGAAGGGGATGGAGAGCTCCTATAATTCACCCCTCCACTTT
v_call: TRBV6-6
clone_size: -
d_call: -
j_call: TRBJ1-6

cdr3_aa: CASSIGASGKHYEQYF
cdr3_nt: TGTGCCAGTAGTATAGGCGCTAGCGGGAAGCACTACGAGCAGTACTTC
v_call: TRBV19
clone_size: few
d_call: TRBD2
j_call: TRBJ2-7

cdr3_aa: CASRETRQNTEAFF
cdr3_nt: TGTGCCAGCAGAGAAACGAGACAGAACACTGAAGCTTTCTTT
v_call: TRBV28
clone_size: -
d_call: -
j_call: TRBJ1-1

cdr3_aa: CASSAMGNRLAGLHEQFF
cdr3_nt: TGTGCCAGTAGTGCCATGGGGAACCGGCTAGCGGGATTGCATGAGCAGTTCTTC
v_call: TRBV19
clone_size: few
d_call: TRBD2
j_call: TRBJ2-1

cdr3_aa: CASSFAGTGSNQPQHF
cdr3_nt: TGTGCCAGCAGTTTCGCCGGGACAGGGTCCAATCAGCCCCAGCATTTT
v_call: TRBV28
clone_size: -
d_call: TRBD1
j_call: TRBJ1-5

cdr3_aa: CASSEGQAVSYEQYF
cdr3_nt: TGTGCCAGCAGTGAGGGACAGGCCGTATCCTACGAGCAGTACTTC
v_call: TRBV25-1
clone_size: -
d_call: TRBD1
j_call: TRBJ2-7

cdr3_aa: CASSAAGTGGWATQYF
cdr3_nt: TGTGCCAGCAGTGCCGCCGGGACAGGGGGATGGGCGACCCAGTACTTC
v_call: TRBV6-1
clone_size: -
d_call: TRBD1
j_call: TRBJ2-5

cdr3_aa: CASRPLRERNTEAFF
cdr3_nt: TGTGCCAGCAGACCGCTCCGGGAAAGGAACACTGAAGCTTTCTTT
v_call: TRBV28
clone_size: -
d_call: -
j_call: TRBJ1-1

cdr3_aa: CARGPWTLHF
cdr3_nt: TGTGCCCGAGGGCCTTGGACCCTCCACTTT
v_call: TRBV19
clone_size: -
d_call: -
j_call: TRBJ1-6

cdr3_aa: CASRQVPVKALHF
cdr3_nt: TGTGCCAGCCGGCAGGTTCCGGTTAAAGCCCTCCACTTT
v_call: TRBV7-3
clone_size: once
d_call: -
j_call: TRBJ1-6

cdr3_aa: CASSSTSGSTYNEQFF
cdr3_nt: TGTGCCAGCAGCTCTACTAGCGGGAGTACTTACAATGAGCAGTTCTTC
v_call: TRBV7-9
clone_size: -
d_call: TRBD2
j_call: TRBJ2-1

cdr3_aa: CASSYPGQVDEQYF
cdr3_nt: TGTGCCAGCAGTTACCCGGGACAGGTTGACGAGCAGTACTTC
v_call: TRBV6-2/TRBV6-3
clone_size: -
d_call: TRBD1
j_call: TRBJ2-7

cdr3_aa: CASSLSGTFSETQYF
cdr3_nt: TGTGCCAGCAGTTTATCAGGGACTTTTTCCGAGACCCAGTACTTC
v_call: TRBV27
clone_size: -
d_call: -
j_call: TRBJ2-5

cdr3_aa: CASRLGQGNGYTF
cdr3_nt: TGTGCCAGCAGGCTTGGGCAGGGTAATGGCTACACCTTC
v_call: TRBV6-5
clone_size: -
d_call: -
j_call: TRBJ1-2

cdr3_aa: CASSLRPGEKLFF
cdr3_nt: TGTGCCAGCAGTTTAAGGCCCGGTGAAAAACTGTTTTTT
v_call: TRBV28
clone_size: -
d_call: -
j_call: TRBJ1-4

cdr3_aa: CASSFSRATTDTQYF
cdr3_nt: TGTGCCAGCAGTTTCTCCAGGGCCACCACAGATACGCAGTATTTT
v_call: TRBV28
clone_size: -
d_call: -
j_call: TRBJ2-3

cdr3_aa: CASSPQGVNSPLHF
cdr3_nt: TGTGCCAGTAGTCCACAGGGGGTGAATTCACCCCTCCACTTT
v_call: TRBV19
clone_size: -
d_call: TRBD1
j_call: TRBJ1-6

cdr3_aa: CASSLGGASGYTF
cdr3_nt: TGTGCCAGCAGCTTAGGGGGGGCATCTGGCTACACCTTC
v_call: TRBV11-2
clone_size: -
d_call: -
j_call: TRBJ1-2

cdr3_aa: CASNRQGIDQPQHF
cdr3_nt: TGTGCCAGCAATAGACAGGGGATTGATCAGCCCCAGCATTTT
v_call: TRBV28
clone_size: -
d_call: TRBD1
j_call: TRBJ1-5

cdr3_aa: CASSLAIGESYNEQFF
cdr3_nt: TGTGCCAGCAGCTTGGCCATAGGGGAGTCCTACAATGAGCAGTTCTTC
v_call: TRBV5-5
clone_size: -
d_call: -
j_call: TRBJ2-1

cdr3_aa: CASRVSPGKYYEQYF
cdr3_nt: TGTGCCAGCAGAGTAAGTCCAGGGAAGTACTACGAGCAGTACTTC
v_call: TRBV6-5
clone_size: -
d_call: -
j_call: TRBJ2-7

cdr3_aa: CASSLRGQGAFPGNTIYF
cdr3_nt: TGTGCCAGCAGCTTACGAGGACAGGGGGCTTTCCCTGGAAACACCATATATTTT
v_call: TRBV7-9
clone_size: -
d_call: TRBD1
j_call: TRBJ1-3